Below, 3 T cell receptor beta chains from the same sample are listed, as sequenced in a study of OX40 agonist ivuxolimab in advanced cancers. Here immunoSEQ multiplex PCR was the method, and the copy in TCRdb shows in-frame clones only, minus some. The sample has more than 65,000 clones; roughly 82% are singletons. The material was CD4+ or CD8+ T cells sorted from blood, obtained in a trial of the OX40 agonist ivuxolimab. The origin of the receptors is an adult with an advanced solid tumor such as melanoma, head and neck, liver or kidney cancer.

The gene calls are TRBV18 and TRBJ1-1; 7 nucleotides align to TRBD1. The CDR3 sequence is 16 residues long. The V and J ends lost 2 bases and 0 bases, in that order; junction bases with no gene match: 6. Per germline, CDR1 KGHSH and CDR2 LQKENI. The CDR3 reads CASSPIQGLVNTEAFF. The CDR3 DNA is TGTGCCAGCTCACCAATACAGGGGCTCGTGAACACTGAAGCTTTCTTT.

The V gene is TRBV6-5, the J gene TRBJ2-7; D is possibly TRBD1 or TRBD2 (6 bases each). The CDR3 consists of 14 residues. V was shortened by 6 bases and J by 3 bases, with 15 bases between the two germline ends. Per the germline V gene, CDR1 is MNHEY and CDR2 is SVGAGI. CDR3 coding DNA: TGTGCCAGCAGCCCCTACGGGGGCGGCTACGAGCAGTACTTC. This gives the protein CASSPYGGGYEQYF.

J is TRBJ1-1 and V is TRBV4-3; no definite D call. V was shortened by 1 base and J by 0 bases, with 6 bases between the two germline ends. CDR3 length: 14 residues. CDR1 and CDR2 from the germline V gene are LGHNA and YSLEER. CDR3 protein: CASSQGRMNTEAFF. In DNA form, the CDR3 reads TGCGCCAGCAGCCAAGGTCGGATGAACACTGAAGCTTTCTTT.